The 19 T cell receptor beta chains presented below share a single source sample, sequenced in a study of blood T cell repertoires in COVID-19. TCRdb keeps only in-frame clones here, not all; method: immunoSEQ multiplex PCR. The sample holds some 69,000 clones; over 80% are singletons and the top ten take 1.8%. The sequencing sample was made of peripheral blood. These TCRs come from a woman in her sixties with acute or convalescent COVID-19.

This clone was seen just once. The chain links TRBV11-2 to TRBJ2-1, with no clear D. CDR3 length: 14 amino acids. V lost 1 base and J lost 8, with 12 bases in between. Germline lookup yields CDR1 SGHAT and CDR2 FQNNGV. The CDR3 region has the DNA TGTGCCAGCAGCTTAGCTCTAGGTGGAGATGAGCAGTTCTTC. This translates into CASSLALGGDEQFF.

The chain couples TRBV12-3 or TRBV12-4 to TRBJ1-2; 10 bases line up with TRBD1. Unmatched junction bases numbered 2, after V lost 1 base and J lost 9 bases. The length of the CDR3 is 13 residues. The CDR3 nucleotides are TGTGCCAGCAGTTTAGGGGACAGGGGAAGCTACACCTTC. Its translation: CASSLGDRGSYTF.

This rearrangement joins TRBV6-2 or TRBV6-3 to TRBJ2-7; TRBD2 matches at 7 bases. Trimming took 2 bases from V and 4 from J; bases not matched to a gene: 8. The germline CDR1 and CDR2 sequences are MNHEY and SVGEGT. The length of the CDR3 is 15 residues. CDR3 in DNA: TGTGCCAGCAGTTACGGTGCAAAGCGGGGTTACGAGCAGTACTTC. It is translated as CASSYGAKRGYEQYF.

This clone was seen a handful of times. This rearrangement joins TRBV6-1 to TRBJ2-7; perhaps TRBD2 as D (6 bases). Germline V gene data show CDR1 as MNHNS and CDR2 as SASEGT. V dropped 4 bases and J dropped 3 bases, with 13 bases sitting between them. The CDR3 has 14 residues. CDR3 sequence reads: CASSVAELFYEQYF. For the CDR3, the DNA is TGTGCCAGCAGTGTAGCGGAGCTTTTCTACGAGCAGTACTTC.

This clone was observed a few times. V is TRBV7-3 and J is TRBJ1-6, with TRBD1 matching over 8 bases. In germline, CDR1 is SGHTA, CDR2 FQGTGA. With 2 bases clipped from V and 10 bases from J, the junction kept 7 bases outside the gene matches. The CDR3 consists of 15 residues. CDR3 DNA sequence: TGTGCCAGCAGCTTAGAAGCAGGGGGCTGGTCACCCCTCCACTTT. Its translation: CASSLEAGGWSPLHF.

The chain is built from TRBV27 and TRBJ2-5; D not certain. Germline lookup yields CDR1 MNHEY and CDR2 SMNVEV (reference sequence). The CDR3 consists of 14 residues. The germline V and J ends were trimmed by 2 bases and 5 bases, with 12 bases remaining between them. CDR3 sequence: CASSLSIRSETQYF. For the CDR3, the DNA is TGTGCCAGCAGTTTAAGCATTAGGAGCGAGACCCAGTACTTC.

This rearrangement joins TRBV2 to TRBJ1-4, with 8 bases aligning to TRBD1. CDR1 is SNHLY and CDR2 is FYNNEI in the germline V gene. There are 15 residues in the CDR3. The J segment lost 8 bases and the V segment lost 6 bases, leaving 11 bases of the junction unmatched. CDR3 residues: CASRSQGARREKLFF. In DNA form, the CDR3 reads TGTGCCAGCAGGAGCCAGGGGGCGCGGAGAGAAAAACTGTTTTTT.

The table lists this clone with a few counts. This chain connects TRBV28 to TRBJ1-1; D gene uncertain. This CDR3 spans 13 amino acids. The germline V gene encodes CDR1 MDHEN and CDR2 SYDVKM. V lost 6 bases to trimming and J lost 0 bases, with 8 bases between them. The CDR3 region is CASREVMNTEAFF. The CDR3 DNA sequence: TGTGCCAGCAGGGAGGTTATGAACACTGAAGCTTTCTTT.

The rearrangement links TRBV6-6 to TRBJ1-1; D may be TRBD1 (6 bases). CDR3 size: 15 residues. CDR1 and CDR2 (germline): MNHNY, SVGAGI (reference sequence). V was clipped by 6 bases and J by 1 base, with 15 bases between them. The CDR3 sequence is CASRSGRDTNTEAFF. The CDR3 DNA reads TGTGCCAGCAGGTCGGGCAGGGACACGAACACTGAAGCTTTCTTT.

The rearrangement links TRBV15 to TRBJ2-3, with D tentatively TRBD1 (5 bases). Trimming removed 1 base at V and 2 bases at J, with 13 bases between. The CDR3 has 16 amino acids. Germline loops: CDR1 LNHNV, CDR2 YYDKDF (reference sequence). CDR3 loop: CATSRVGASFTDTQYF. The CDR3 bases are TGTGCCACCAGCAGAGTAGGGGCCTCTTTCACAGATACGCAGTATTTT.

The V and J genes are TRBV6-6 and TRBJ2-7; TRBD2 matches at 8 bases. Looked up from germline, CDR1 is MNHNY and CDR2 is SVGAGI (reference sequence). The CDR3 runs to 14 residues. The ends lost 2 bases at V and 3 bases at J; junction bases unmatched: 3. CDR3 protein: CASSYGTSGYEQYF. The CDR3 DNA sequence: TGTGCCAGCAGTTACGGAACTAGCGGCTACGAGCAGTACTTC.

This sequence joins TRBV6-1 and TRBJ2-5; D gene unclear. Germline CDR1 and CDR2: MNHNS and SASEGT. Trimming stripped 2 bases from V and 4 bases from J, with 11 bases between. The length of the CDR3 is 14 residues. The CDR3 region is CASSETSVLETQYF. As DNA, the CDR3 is TGTGCCAGCAGTGAAACGTCGGTGTTAGAGACCCAGTACTTC.

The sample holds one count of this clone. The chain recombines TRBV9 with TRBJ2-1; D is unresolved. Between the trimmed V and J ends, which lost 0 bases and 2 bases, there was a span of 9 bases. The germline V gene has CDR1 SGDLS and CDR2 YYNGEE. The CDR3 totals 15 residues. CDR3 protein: CASSVGSVPYNEQFF. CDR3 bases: TGTGCCAGCAGCGTAGGGAGTGTCCCCTACAATGAGCAGTTCTTC.

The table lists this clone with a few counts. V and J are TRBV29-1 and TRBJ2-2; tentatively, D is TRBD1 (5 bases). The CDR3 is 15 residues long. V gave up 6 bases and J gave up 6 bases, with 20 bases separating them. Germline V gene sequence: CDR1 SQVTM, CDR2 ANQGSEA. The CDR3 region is CSVLNQGVSAGELFF. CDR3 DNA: TGCAGCGTGTTGAACCAAGGGGTCTCCGCCGGGGAGCTGTTTTTT.

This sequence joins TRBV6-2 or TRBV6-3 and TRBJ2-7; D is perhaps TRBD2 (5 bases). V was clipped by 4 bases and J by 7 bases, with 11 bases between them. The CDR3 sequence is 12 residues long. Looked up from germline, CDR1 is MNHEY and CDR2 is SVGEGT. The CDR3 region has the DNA TGTGCCAGCAGTTCCTTATCGGGGGAGCAGTACTTC. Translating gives CASSSLSGEQYF.

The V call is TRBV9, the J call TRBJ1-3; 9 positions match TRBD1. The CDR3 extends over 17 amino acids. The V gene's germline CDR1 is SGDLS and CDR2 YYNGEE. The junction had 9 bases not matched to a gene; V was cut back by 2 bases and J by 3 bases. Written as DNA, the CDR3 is TGTGCCAGCAGCGTGGCTGGACAGGGGATGGGTGGAAACACCATATATTTT. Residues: CASSVAGQGMGGNTIYF.

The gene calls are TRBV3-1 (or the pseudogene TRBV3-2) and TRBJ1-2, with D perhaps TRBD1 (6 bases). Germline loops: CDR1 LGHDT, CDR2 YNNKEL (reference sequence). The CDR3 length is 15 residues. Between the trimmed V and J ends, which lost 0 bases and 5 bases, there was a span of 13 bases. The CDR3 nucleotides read TGTGCCAGCAGCCAAGATTTCCAGGGGAAGTATGGCTACACCTTC. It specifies CASSQDFQGKYGYTF.

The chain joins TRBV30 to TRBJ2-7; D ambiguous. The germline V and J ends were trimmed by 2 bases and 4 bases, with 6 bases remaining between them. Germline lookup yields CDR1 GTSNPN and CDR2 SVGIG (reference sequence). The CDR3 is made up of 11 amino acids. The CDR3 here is CAWSRGYEQYF. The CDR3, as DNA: TGTGCCTGGAGTAGAGGATACGAGCAGTACTTC.

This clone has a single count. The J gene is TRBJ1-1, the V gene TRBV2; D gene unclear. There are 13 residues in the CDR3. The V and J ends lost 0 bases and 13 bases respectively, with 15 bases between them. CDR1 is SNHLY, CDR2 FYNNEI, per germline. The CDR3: CASSEALRDSGFF. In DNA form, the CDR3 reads TGTGCCAGCAGTGAAGCGCTTCGAGACTCCGGTTTCTTT.